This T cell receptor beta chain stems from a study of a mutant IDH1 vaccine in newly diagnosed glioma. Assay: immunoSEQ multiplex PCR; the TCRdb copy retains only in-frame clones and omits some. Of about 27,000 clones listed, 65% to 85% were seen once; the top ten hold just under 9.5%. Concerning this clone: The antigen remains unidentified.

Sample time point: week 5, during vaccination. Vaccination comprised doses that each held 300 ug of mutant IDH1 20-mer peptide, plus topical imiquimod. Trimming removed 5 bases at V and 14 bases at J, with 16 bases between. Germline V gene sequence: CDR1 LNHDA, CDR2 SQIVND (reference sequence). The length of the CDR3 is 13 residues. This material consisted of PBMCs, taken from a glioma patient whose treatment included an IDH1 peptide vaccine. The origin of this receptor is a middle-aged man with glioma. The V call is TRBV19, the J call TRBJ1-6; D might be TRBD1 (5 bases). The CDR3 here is CASSRGASRALHF. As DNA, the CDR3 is TGTGCCAGTAGTCGTGGGGCTAGTCGAGCCCTCCACTTT.